The sequence of this T cell receptor (beta chain) was determined in a study of blood T cell repertoires in COVID-19. Looking at the study overall: Donors in the United States, Italy and Spain gave samples during acute or convalescent COVID-19. From T cells, B-cell-depleted T cells, or PBMCs came the material, which was cDNA or gDNA.

V lost 8 bases to trimming and J lost 3 bases, with 14 bases between them. From germline, CDR1 is LNHNV and CDR2 YYDKDF (reference sequence). The CDR3 is 14 amino acids. Per the authors' pipeline: The authors estimated nucleated cell counts from reference gene primer amplification. Produced via immunoSEQ multiplex PCR; TCRdb's table is partial and in-frame only. V, J and clone size were drawn from that table, and D and trimming were deduced from the DNA. The data show around 100,000 clones, around 85% seen once. J is TRBJ2-1 and V is TRBV15; tentatively, D is TRBD1 (6 bases). The receptor comes from a man between 65 and 85 years old with active or convalescent COVID-19. Sequencing was performed on peripheral blood. The CDR3: CATRLRTDYNEQFF. CDR3 bases: TGTGCCACCCGACTGAGGACAGACTACAATGAGCAGTTCTTC.